The clone carrying this T cell receptor (beta chain) has ten or more counts. The antigen is unknown. The record originates from a study of T cells in Graves' hyperthyroidism and ophthalmopathy. RNA transcripts yielded amplified TCR beta CDR3 regions. HTBI primers were employed in a first-round RT-PCR of the TCR CDR3. Each CDR3 protein is one row after TCRdb ran MiXCR on the multiplex PCR reads. The table records about 150,000 distinct CDR3 sequences, roughly a fifth of them present only once. The ends lost 5 bases at V and 7 bases at J; junction bases unmatched: 9. The CDR3 loop spans 14 amino acids. The germline V gene encodes CDR1 SGHTA and CDR2 FQGNSA. Patients aged 18 to 65 had newly diagnosed hyperthyroidism that had lasted under 2 months. PBMCs stemmed from around 9.3 ml fresh peripheral blood. The study, taken as a whole, reports: Ophthalmopathy was separated from stable hyperthyroidism by a 13 V-J model.

Sequencing was carried out using blood. The sequence derives from a woman aged 50 to 60 with Graves' hyperthyroidism that later progressed to Graves' ophthalmopathy. This rearrangement joins TRBV7-2 to TRBJ1-2; 8 bases align to TRBD1. The CDR3 is CASSLSTGDTGYTF. CDR3 bases: TGTGCCAGCAGCCTATCGACAGGGGACACTGGCTACACCTTC.